This T cell receptor beta chain was sequenced for a study of shared clonotypes between healthy human individuals. With respect to this clone: Antigen specificity is unknown.

The study's findings and limits: Since donors were few, the genetic and exposure-history diversity represented was limited. Clonotype sharing among donors likely depends on sequencing depth. Naive subsets generally had larger estimated richness than memory subsets.

Assay: immunoSEQ multiplex PCR; the TCRdb copy retains only in-frame clones and omits some. The table lists about 2,200,000 clones, more than 85% of them singletons. Germline CDR1 LGHNA, CDR2 YSLEER. Deletions cut 3 bases from V and 15 bases from J, with 27 bases between. CDR3 length: 16 amino acids. Naive CD8 cells, CD45RO-negative and positively selected for CCR7, excluded terminally differentiated effector memory CD45RA+ cells. The sample consisted of naive CD8+ T cells from PBMCs. The TCR sequence derives from a man younger than 35 in good health. Some clones in this sample may be carry-over from other donors' samples. The chain joins TRBV4-3 to TRBJ1-5; no reliable D call. CDR3: CASSQRKRGPPAVRHF. CDR3 nucleotides: TGCGCCAGCAGCCAGAGAAAGAGAGGGCCCCCCGCGGTTAGGCATTTT.